The 19 T cell receptor beta chains listed next were all sequenced from one sample in a study of T cells in Graves' hyperthyroidism and ophthalmopathy. Authors of the study amplified TCR beta CDR3 regions from RNA transcripts. The TCR CDR3 was amplified in a first-round RT-PCR using the HTBI primer set. TCRdb redid the calling of the multiplex PCR reads with MiXCR, one entry per CDR3 protein. The data contain 410,000 or so distinct CDR3 sequences, under 15% of them seen just once; the ten biggest clones take up over 10%. Material for sequencing was blood. These TCRs come from a young man with Graves' ophthalmopathy.

This clonotype came up many times. The J gene is TRBJ1-1, the V gene TRBV11-2; no reliable D call. V gave up 3 bases and J gave up 1 base, with 9 bases separating them. CDR1 and CDR2 from the germline V gene are SGHAT and FQNNGV. CDR3 length equals 14 residues. The CDR3 loop reads CASSFRQQNTEAFF. The CDR3 DNA is TGTGCCAGCAGCTTTCGTCAACAGAACACTGAAGCTTTCTTT.

The chain employs TRBV4-1 and TRBJ1-1; 7 nucleotides match TRBD1. This CDR3 comprises 16 residues. V lost 1 base to trimming and J lost 0 bases; unmatched junction nucleotides: 5. Germline V gene lookup returns CDR1 MGHRA and CDR2 YSYEKL. CDR3 loop: CASSQATGAVNTEAFF. CDR3 DNA: TGCGCCAGCAGCCAAGCCACAGGGGCCGTGAACACTGAAGCTTTCTTT.

The V gene is TRBV12-3 or TRBV12-4, the J gene TRBJ1-4; D gene unclear. CDR3 size: 12 residues. Trimming took 7 bases from V and 8 from J, leaving 11 bases between them. CDR3 nucleotides: TGTGCCAGCACTTGGACCGGGGAAAAACTGTTTTTT. It encodes CASTWTGEKLFF.

The V call is TRBV29-1, the J call TRBJ2-5, with D tentatively TRBD1 (6 bases). From germline, CDR1 is SQVTM and CDR2 ANQGSEA. The CDR3 totals 13 residues. Trimming removed 7 bases from V and 5 bases from J, with 17 bases in between. The CDR3 reads CSDYTGISETQYF. In DNA, the CDR3 is TGCAGCGACTACACAGGGATCTCGGAGACCCAGTACTTC. The full variable domain, completed using reference TRBV29-1 and TRBJ2-5, is SAVISQKPSRDICQRGTSLTIQCQVDSQVTMMFWYRQQPGQSLTLIATANQGSEATYESGFVIDKFPISRPNLTFSTLTVSNMSPEDSSIYLCSDYTGISETQYFGPGTRLLVL.

This clonotype has more than one count but fewer than ten. The J gene is TRBJ2-5, the V gene TRBV9, with D perhaps being TRBD1 or TRBD2 (5 bases each). Between the trimmed V and J ends, which lost 3 bases and 3 bases, there was a span of 15 bases. The germline V gene has CDR1 SGDLS and CDR2 YYNGEE. The CDR3 consists of 15 residues. For the CDR3, the DNA is TGTGCCAGCAGCGGTGGGACCCTAAGTAAAGAGACCCAGTACTTC. This encodes CASSGGTLSKETQYF. The full variable domain, in which reference TRBV9 and TRBJ2-5 provide the parts outside the CDR3, is DSGVTQTPKHLITATGQRVTLRCSPRSGDLSVYWYQQSLDQGLQFLIQYYNGEERAKGNILERFSAQQFPDLHSELNLSSLELGDSALYFCASSGGTLSKETQYFGPGTRLLVL.

The CDR3 sequence: CASSLRDLGWTGGMNTEAFF. The CDR3 DNA reads TGTGCCAGCAGCTTGAGGGACCTGGGGTGGACAGGGGGCATGAACACTGAAGCTTTCTTT. The chain combines TRBV5-8 with TRBJ1-1, with 11 nucleotides matching TRBD1. The CDR3 runs to 20 residues. CDR1 is SGHTS, CDR2 YDEGEE, per germline. V trimming: 1 base; J trimming: 0 bases; junction bases outside the gene matches: 14.

Note on this clonotype: Just one base apart from a much larger clone, this may be a read error. This chain connects TRBV30 to TRBJ2-7; tentatively, D is TRBD1 (5 bases). V dropped 3 bases and J dropped 8 bases, with 17 bases sitting between them. CDR3 size: 13 residues. Germline values: CDR1 GTSNPN, CDR2 SVGIG (reference sequence). The CDR3 loop is CAWSVFQDSQQYF. The CDR3 nucleotides are TGTGCCTGGAGCGTCTTCCAAGACAGCCAGCAGTACTTC.

Details on this clonotype: A single base separates this from a much larger clone, so it may be a read error. The chain links TRBV6-2 or TRBV6-3 to TRBJ2-7; D is unclear. The J call may be in error: the DNA end matches TRBJ2-1 better. The V gene's germline CDR1 is MNHEY and CDR2 SVGEGT. The CDR3 is made up of 15 amino acids. The CDR3 sequence: CASSYAGNPSYEQFF. As DNA, the CDR3 is TGTGCCAGCAGTTACGCCGGAAACCCCTCCTACGAGCAGTTCTTC.

This clonotype came up many times. The genes are TRBV11-2 and TRBJ2-5, with TRBD2 matching 9 bases. V was pared by 4 bases and J by 9 bases, with 12 bases of the junction left unmatched. The V gene's germline CDR1 is SGHAT and CDR2 FQNNGV. CDR3 length: 15 residues. The CDR3 DNA reads as TGTGCCAGCAGCTCCAGTAGCGGGGGTGGTTTGGCCCAGTACTTC. Encoded protein: CASSSSSGGGLAQYF. Combining the CDR3 with reference TRBV11-2 and TRBJ2-5 gives the whole variable domain EAGVAQSPRYKIIEKRQSVAFWCNPISGHATLYWYQQILGQGPKLLIQFQNNGVVDDSQLPKDRFSAERLKGVDSTLKIQPAKLEDSAVYLCASSSSSGGGLAQYFGPGTRLLVL.

As to this clonotype: A much larger clonotype is one base distant, so this may be a read error. This chain connects TRBV7-9 to TRBJ2-1; 10 bases align to TRBD1. CDR1 is SEHNR, CDR2 FQNEAQ, per germline (reference sequence). Trimming at V came to 2 bases and at J to 10 bases, leaving 8 bases not matched to a gene. The CDR3 contains 15 residues. The CDR3 reads CASSLLRDRGDEQFF. CDR3 coding DNA: TGTGCCAGCAGCTTACTTCGGGACAGGGGTGACGAGCAGTTCTTC.

In its sample, this clonotype was seen many times. The rearrangement uses TRBV5-1 and TRBJ1-1; D unresolved. V lost 0 bases, J lost 0 bases, and 15 bases lay in between. The CDR3 has 17 residues. Per the germline V gene, CDR1 is SGHRS and CDR2 is YFSETQ. The CDR3 nucleotides are TGCGCCAGCAGCTTGGCCTGGGTTAAGGGCATGAACACTGAAGCTTTCTTT. Translation: CASSLAWVKGMNTEAFF. The full variable domain, its missing parts supplied by reference TRBV5-1 and TRBJ1-1, is KAGVTQTPRYLIKTRGQQVTLSCSPISGHRSVSWYQQTPGQGLQFLFEYFSETQRNKGNFPGRFSGRQFSNSRSEMNVSTLELGDSALYLCASSLAWVKGMNTEAFFGQGTRLTVV.

The chain employs TRBV29-1 and TRBJ2-7; D unresolved. CDR1 is SQVTM and CDR2 is ANQGSEA in the germline V gene. This CDR3 comprises 12 residues. Trimming shortened V by 5 bases and J by 2 bases, and 10 bases separated the two germline ends. This chain's CDR3 is CSVNDVTYEQYF. DNA for the CDR3: TGCAGCGTTAATGATGTGACCTACGAGCAGTACTTC.

The table lists this clonotype with a few counts. The CDR3, as DNA: TGTGCCAGCAAACCCCGTGGGGGCAATGAGCAGTTCTTC. Translation gives CASKPRGGNEQFF. V and J are TRBV6-1 and TRBJ2-1, with D perhaps being TRBD1 or TRBD2 (5 bases each). Germline CDR1 and CDR2: MNHNS and SASEGT. The CDR3 is made up of 13 amino acids. V was shortened by 7 bases and J by 6 bases, with 13 bases between the two germline ends.

This clonotype was recorded at least ten times. This chain connects TRBV27 to TRBJ2-4, with a possible D match to TRBD1 (6 bases). Between the trimmed V and J ends, which lost 10 bases and 0 bases, there was a span of 16 bases. Germline CDR1 and CDR2: MNHEY and SMNVEV (reference sequence). This CDR3 contains 15 residues. In DNA form, the CDR3 reads TGTGCCACCAGGGGCCTTGGACTAGCCAAAAACATTCAGTACTTC. Amino acid sequence: CATRGLGLAKNIQYF.

To note about this clonotype: Compared with germline, one end of the junction differs, possibly owing to a read error. The chain employs TRBV6-1 and TRBJ2-7, with D perhaps assigned TRBD1 or TRBD2 (6 bases each). The CDR3 runs to 15 residues. CDR1 and CDR2 (germline): MNHNS, SASEGT. In DNA form, the CDR3 reads TGTGCCATCAGTGGTTTCGTCAGGGGCGGGGATGAGCAGTACTTC. It translates to CAISGFVRGGDEQYF.

This clonotype was found many times. This rearrangement joins TRBV2 to TRBJ2-1, with D perhaps given as TRBD1 or TRBD2 (5 bases each). Trimming took 9 bases from V and 6 from J, leaving 18 bases between them. From germline, CDR1 is SNHLY and CDR2 FYNNEI. CDR3 length: 14 amino acids. The CDR3 nucleotides are TGTGCCAGTTCCGGGACCGTAATGGGCAATGAGCAGTTCTTC. The encoded protein is CASSGTVMGNEQFF.

CDR3: CASSLAVGLTYNEQFF. The CDR3 DNA is TGTGCCAGCAGCTTAGCTGTGGGGCTGACCTACAATGAGCAGTTCTTC. This sequence joins TRBV11-2 and TRBJ2-1; perhaps TRBD1 as D (5 bases). Trimming stripped 1 base from V and 2 bases from J, with 12 bases between. CDR3 length: 16 amino acids. CDR1 SGHAT and CDR2 FQNNGV come from the germline V gene.

This clonotype was picked up many times. The rearrangement joins TRBV5-5 to TRBJ2-1; D might be TRBD2 (6 bases). Deletions cut 5 bases from V and 0 bases from J, with 6 bases between. The V gene's germline CDR1 is SGHKS and CDR2 YYEKEE (reference sequence). The CDR3 spans 13 residues. CDR3 DNA sequence: TGTGCCAGCAGGCGGGGCTCCTACAATGAGCAGTTCTTC. Encoded protein: CASRRGSYNEQFF.

Notes on this clonotype: A much bigger clone sits one base away, suggesting this may be a read error. Written as DNA, the CDR3 is TGTGCCGGCAGCTTAACGAGGGCTGGAAACACCATATATTTT. Translating it yields CAGSLTRAGNTIYF. The V and J genes are TRBV7-2 and TRBJ1-3; no reliable D call. In germline, CDR1 is SGHTA, CDR2 FQGNSA. CDR3 size: 14 residues.